A selection of T cell receptor beta chains follows, all from one sample in a study of T cell responses to AZD1222 COVID-19 vaccine. TCRdb keeps only in-frame clones here, not all; method: immunoSEQ multiplex PCR. The sample consists of some 120,000 clones, roughly 87% of them appearing once. Sequencing used peripheral blood, obtained on day 0 of AZD1222 vaccination. The receptors were gathered from an adult in good health. Both conserved end residues are part of each CDR3. The D gene is left open where the match is weak. Expanded clones get a size class; other rows say once, few or many, or leave the size out.

NA	13	TRBJ1-5	TRBV7-3	NA	CASSLTGPGPQHF	TGTGCCAGCAGCTTAACGGGGCCGGGGCCCCAGCATTTT
NA	14	TRBJ1-5	TRBV28	NA	CATAPLSGNQPQHF	TGTGCCACCGCACCCTTGAGTGGTAATCAGCCCCAGCATTTT
NA	13	TRBJ2-7	TRBV2	NA	CASSEGLSYEQYF	TGTGCCAGCAGTGAAGGACTCAGCTACGAGCAGTACTTC
once	14	TRBJ2-5	TRBV29-1	NA	CSVGRGAEQETQYF	TGCAGCGTTGGGCGGGGAGCCGAACAAGAGACCCAGTACTTC
NA	17	TRBJ1-2	TRBV9	NA	CASSVNGDRRANYGYTF	TGTGCCAGCAGCGTTAATGGGGACCGGCGGGCTAACTATGGCTACACCTTC
NA	14	TRBJ1-4	TRBV3-1/TRBV3-2	TRBD1	CASSPDRGEEKLFF	TGTGCCAGCAGTCCCGACAGGGGGGAGGAAAAACTGTTTTTT
NA	17	TRBJ2-1	TRBV7-2	NA	CASSSHLNGGGSNEQFF	TGTGCCAGCAGCTCTCACCTCAACGGGGGCGGCTCAAATGAGCAGTTCTTC
NA	16	TRBJ1-4	TRBV3-1/TRBV3-2	NA	CASSQDTNREAEKLFF	TGTGCCAGCAGCCAAGATACGAACAGGGAGGCAGAAAAACTGTTTTTT
NA	12	TRBJ1-1	TRBV5-4	NA	CASSLDTGEAFF	TGTGCCAGCAGCTTGGATACGGGTGAAGCTTTCTTT
NA	15	TRBJ1-5	TRBV7-7	TRBD1	CASSPGQHSNQPQHF	TGTGCCAGCAGCCCGGGACAGCATAGCAATCAGCCCCAGCATTTT
NA	13	TRBJ2-7	TRBV11-2	NA	CASSLVRRDEQYF	TGTGCCAGCAGCTTAGTACGTCGTGACGAGCAGTACTTC
NA	14	TRBJ1-2	TRBV9	NA	CASSVGRGIYGYTF	TGTGCCAGCAGCGTAGGCAGGGGAATCTATGGCTACACCTTC
NA	14	TRBJ1-5	TRBV2	NA	CASSMGDLNQPQHF	TGTGCCAGCAGTATGGGGGATCTCAATCAGCCCCAGCATTTT
NA	15	TRBJ2-2	TRBV4-3	TRBD2	CASTIAGGNTGELFF	TGCGCCAGCACAATAGCGGGGGGTAACACCGGGGAGCTGTTTTTT
NA	16	TRBJ2-5	TRBV3-1/TRBV3-2	TRBD2	CASSQASGGYQETQYF	TGTGCCAGCAGCCAAGCAAGCGGGGGATACCAAGAGACCCAGTACTTC
NA	11	TRBJ1-4	TRBV6-5	NA	CASSYGKKLFF	TGTGCCAGCAGTTACGGGAAAAAACTGTTTTTT
NA	14	TRBJ1-5	TRBV7-9	NA	CASSPVRGNQPQHF	TGTGCCAGCAGCCCAGTAAGGGGCAATCAGCCCCAGCATTTT
NA	13	TRBJ2-3	TRBV5-6	TRBD1	CASSLQGADTQYF	TGTGCCAGCAGCTTACAGGGGGCGGATACGCAGTATTTT
NA	16	TRBJ1-1	TRBV10-3	NA	CAIFLPDRQKDTEAFF	TGTGCCATCTTTCTGCCCGACAGACAGAAGGACACTGAAGCTTTCTTT
NA	16	TRBJ1-1	TRBV3-1/TRBV3-2	TRBD1	CASSQATQGRWAEAFF	TGTGCCAGCAGCCAAGCCACACAGGGGAGGTGGGCCGAAGCTTTCTTT
NA	12	TRBJ1-2	TRBV7-9	NA	CASSVLDYGYTF	TGTGCCAGCAGCGTTTTAGACTACGGCTACACCTTC
NA	13	TRBJ2-7	TRBV18	TRBD1	CASSRTGRNEQYF	TGTGCCAGCTCCCGGACAGGGAGAAACGAGCAGTACTTC
NA	13	TRBJ2-7	TRBV7-3	TRBD1	CASSARQGGEQYF	TGTGCCAGCAGCGCACGACAGGGCGGCGAGCAGTACTTC
few	15	TRBJ2-7	TRBV19	TRBD1	CASREQGRDSYEQYF	TGTGCCAGTAGGGAACAGGGGCGAGACTCCTACGAGCAGTACTTC
NA	14	TRBJ1-5	TRBV28	NA	CASTGAEGNQPQHF	TGTGCCAGCACGGGGGCAGAGGGCAATCAGCCCCAGCATTTT
NA	12	TRBJ2-7	TRBV5-1	NA	CASSLDVYEQYF	TGCGCCAGCAGCTTGGACGTTTACGAGCAGTACTTC
NA	15	TRBJ2-2	TRBV29-1	NA	CSVEWAGKNTGELFF	TGCAGCGTTGAATGGGCCGGAAAGAACACCGGGGAGCTGTTTTTT
NA	12	TRBJ2-1	TRBV2	NA	CALRGELPPEFF	TGTGCCCTCAGGGGGGAGCTCCCGCCGGAGTTCTTC
NA	12	TRBJ2-4	TRBV28	NA	CASSPLTSIQYF	TGTGCCAGCAGTCCACTGACATCCATTCAGTACTTC
once	13	TRBJ2-1	TRBV18	TRBD1	CASSSDRDGEQFF	TGTGCCAGCTCATCCGACAGGGATGGTGAGCAGTTCTTC
NA	17	TRBJ1-2	TRBV4-3	NA	CASSQDLGRGRGYGYTF	TGCGCCAGCAGCCAAGATCTTGGGAGGGGCAGGGGATATGGCTACACCTTC
NA	13	TRBJ1-2	TRBV29-1	NA	CSVGPGKGYGYTF	TGCAGCGTTGGTCCTGGGAAGGGGTATGGCTACACCTTC
NA	17	TRBJ1-6	TRBV5-6	NA	CASRKYRDPTYNSPLHF	TGTGCCAGCAGAAAATACAGGGACCCTACCTATAATTCACCCCTCCACTTT
NA	15	TRBJ2-3	TRBV4-3	NA	CASSQDRGASDTQYF	TGCGCCAGCAGCCAAGATCGCGGGGCCTCAGATACGCAGTATTTT
NA	15	TRBJ1-5	TRBV5-5	NA	CASSLVGDENQPQHF	TGTGCCAGCAGCTTGGTGGGGGACGAAAATCAGCCCCAGCATTTT
NA	18	TRBJ2-5	TRBV27	TRBD2	CASSSSPGTSGGGETQYF	TGTGCCAGCAGTTCAAGTCCCGGGACTAGCGGGGGAGGAGAGACCCAGTACTTC
few	15	TRBJ1-2	TRBV4-3	NA	CASSQGGAHNYGYTF	TGCGCCAGCAGCCAGGGGGGGGCCCATAACTATGGCTACACCTTC